This entry concerns a single TCR beta chain. Its binding antigen is unknown. No per-base quality is available; no much larger clone lies one base away. The data were taken from a study of T cells and copy number aberrations in small-cell lung cancer (dated by TCRdb to about 2021). Concerning the study at large: To relate T cell metrics to mutations and copy number aberrations, the same tumor regions underwent both TCR repertoire sequencing and whole-exome sequencing. Tumor TCR data were available for over 16 patients, and about 14 patients had TCR data from both tumor and normal tissue.

The CDR3 goes from the cysteine to the phenylalanine over 14 residues. The retained sequence is limited to the CDR3, 42 bases, with the frame set at the first base. V lost 4 bases and J lost 4 bases; the stretch between them is 11 bases long. The germline V gene supplies CDR1 SGHTA and CDR2 FQGTGA. Donors were patients with limited-stage small-cell lung cancer who underwent surgical resection in Hangzhou, China, between about 2007 and 2020. Every donor went straight to surgery with no preoperative chemotherapy or radiotherapy, and no donor was given immunotherapy either before or after surgery. All 19 patients in the sequenced cohort were smokers or heavy second-hand smokers. Adjacent normal lung was collected at least 2 cm from the tumor margin and was confirmed morphologically free of malignant cells by two pathologists. To characterize heterogeneity of the T cell repertoire, the study applied multi-region TCR-beta sequencing to resected limited-stage small-cell lung cancers and to tumor-adjacent lung tissue. Genomic DNA was extracted from FFPE tissue using the AllPrep DNA/RNA FFPE Kit (Qiagen).

What the authors observed across the whole study: A small sample size, resulting from surgical resection being uncommon in small-cell lung cancer, limited the study, and the findings need validation. All specimens were formalin-fixed paraffin-embedded tissue, which is known to introduce sequencing artifacts. Lower T-cell density, richness and clonality were observed in tumors than in adjacent lung tissue, although the difference in density was not significant.

TCR-beta CDR3 regions were amplified from genomic DNA with the immunoSEQ hsTCRB Kit using multiplexed V- and J-gene primers. Unique DNA barcodes were added in a second PCR, and the samples were pooled together with one negative control and one positive control. Sequencing of the pooled TCR-beta libraries was performed on an Illumina MiSeq using a 150-cycle paired-end protocol. Regarding the original processing steps: Adaptive Biotechnologies processed the raw sequencing data into a report containing normalized, annotated TCR-beta repertoires. To compute T-cell density, TCR-beta templates were normalized to usable DNA, with usable DNA estimated through amplification of housekeeping genes. Clonality was defined as 1 minus Pielou's evenness, while richness was a count of unique rearrangements. TCRdb mirrors the immuneACCESS table, restricted to in-frame sequences. Some clones are absent from its copies; in checked studies, under half trace to an unresolved V gene, and the reason for the others is unknown. The DNA gave D and trimming, while V, J and clone size come from that table. The sample table contains around 1,500 clones; only one count was recorded for roughly 80% of them. 5% to 8% of the sample comes from the top ten.

The specimen sequenced was normal tissue next to the tumor. The receptor comes from a man in his fifties or sixties with small cell lung cancer. This sequence uses TRBV7-3 and TRBJ2-1, with the D gene not clear enough to name. The nucleotide sequence is TGTGCCAGCAGCTCAGGCGACTCATACAATGAGCAGTTCTTC. It encodes CASSSGDSYNEQFF.